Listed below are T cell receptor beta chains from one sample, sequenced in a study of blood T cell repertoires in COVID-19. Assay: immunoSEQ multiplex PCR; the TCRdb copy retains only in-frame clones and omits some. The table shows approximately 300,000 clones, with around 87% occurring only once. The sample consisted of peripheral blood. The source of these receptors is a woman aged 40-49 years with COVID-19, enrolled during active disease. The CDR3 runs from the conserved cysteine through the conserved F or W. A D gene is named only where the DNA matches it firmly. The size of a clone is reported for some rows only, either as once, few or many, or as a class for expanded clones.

CASSDGGDNQPQHF | TGTGCCAGCAGTGATGGGGGGGATAATCAGCCCCAGCATTTT | TRBV6-1 | - | - | TRBJ1-5 | 14
CASSAGVSNQPQHF | TGTGCCAGCAGCGCAGGGGTTAGCAATCAGCCCCAGCATTTT | TRBV9 | - | - | TRBJ1-5 | 14
CASSFQAGGNYNEQFF | TGCGCCAGCAGCTTCCAGGCGGGGGGAAATTACAATGAGCAGTTCTTC | TRBV5-1 | TRBD2 | - | TRBJ2-1 | 16
CAIRTGGNEAFF | TGTGCCATCAGAACAGGGGGCAATGAAGCTTTCTTT | TRBV10-3 | TRBD1 | - | TRBJ1-1 | 12
CASSFSETGASFQYF | TGTGCCAGCAGCTTTTCCGAGACAGGGGCGAGTTTTCAGTACTTC | TRBV7-2 | TRBD1 | - | TRBJ2-4 | 15
CASSQAGGGNTIYF | TGTGCCAGCAGCCAAGCCGGGGGTGGAAACACCATATATTTT | TRBV14 | - | - | TRBJ1-3 | 14
CASSPLSGIGNEQFF | TGTGCCAGCAGCCCCCTTAGCGGGATAGGCAATGAGCAGTTCTTC | TRBV5-6 | TRBD2 | - | TRBJ2-1 | 15
CASSLQPGQGISPLHF | TGTGCCAGCAGCTTACAACCGGGACAGGGTATCTCACCCCTCCACTTT | TRBV7-2 | TRBD1 | - | TRBJ1-6 | 16
CASSPRPDSNQPQHF | TGTGCCAGCTCACCACGCCCAGATAGCAATCAGCCCCAGCATTTT | TRBV18 | - | - | TRBJ1-5 | 15
CASSLAAGSYNEQFF | TGTGCCAGCAGCTTAGCGGCAGGGTCCTACAATGAGCAGTTCTTC | TRBV7-2 | - | - | TRBJ2-1 | 15
CASSALRGSGSTEAFF | TGTGCCAGCAGTGCACTCCGGGGATCAGGTTCCACTGAAGCTTTCTTT | TRBV28 | - | few | TRBJ1-1 | 16
CASSLAPGRGLLLSYGYTF | TGTGCCAGCAGCTTAGCCCCAGGCAGGGGGTTGTTGTTGAGCTATGGCTACACCTTC | TRBV11-2 | TRBD1 | - | TRBJ1-2 | 19
CASSQTPGQATGGYTF | TGCGCCAGCAGCCAGACCCCGGGACAGGCGACTGGTGGCTACACCTTC | TRBV4-1 | TRBD1 | - | TRBJ1-2 | 16
CASGRAGGPDTQYF | TGTGCCAGTGGCCGGGCGGGAGGCCCAGATACGCAGTATTTT | TRBV19 | TRBD2 | - | TRBJ2-3 | 14
CASSYSIAGVVYEQYF | TGTGCCAGCAGTTACTCGATTGCAGGGGTGGTATACGAGCAGTACTTC | TRBV6-2/TRBV6-3 | - | - | TRBJ2-7 | 16
CSLGTVTDTQYF | TGCAGCCTTGGGACAGTCACAGATACGCAGTATTTT | TRBV29-1 | TRBD1 | - | TRBJ2-3 | 12
CASRTGFGQPQHF | TGTGCCAGCAGGACGGGTTTTGGGCAGCCCCAGCATTTT | TRBV28 | - | - | TRBJ1-5 | 13
CASSLFPGGNYGYTF | TGTGCCAGCAGTTTATTTCCAGGCGGGAACTATGGCTACACCTTC | TRBV28 | - | - | TRBJ1-2 | 15
CASSEGVHTEAFF | TGTGCCAGCAGTGAGGGCGTGCACACTGAAGCTTTCTTT | TRBV2 | - | few | TRBJ1-1 | 13
CAGTRSEGGTYGYTF | TGTGCCGGTACCCGATCGGAGGGAGGGACCTATGGCTACACCTTC | TRBV19 | - | - | TRBJ1-2 | 15
CTAGCGPLFPDTQYF | TGCACCGCTGGTTGTGGGCCCCTTTTCCCAGATACGCAGTATTTT | TRBV1 | - | once | TRBJ2-3 | 15
CASSPRPGGSYEQYF | TGTGCCAGCTCACCACGGCCAGGGGGATCCTACGAGCAGTACTTC | TRBV18 | TRBD1 | once | TRBJ2-7 | 15
CSVELAGLMNTQYF | TGCAGCGTGGAACTAGCGGGCCTAATGAATACGCAGTATTTT | TRBV29-1 | TRBD2 | - | TRBJ2-3 | 14
CASRRTGGSGNEKLFF | TGTGCCAGCAGACGGACAGGGGGGTCGGGTAATGAAAAACTGTTTTTT | TRBV27 | TRBD1 | few | TRBJ1-4 | 16
CASSEYSPGQYF | TGTGCCAGCAGTGAATATAGCCCCGGGCAGTACTTC | TRBV2 | - | - | TRBJ2-7 | 12
CAWSVLFQETQYF | TGTGCCTGGAGTGTACTCTTCCAAGAGACCCAGTACTTC | TRBV30 | - | - | TRBJ2-5 | 13
CASSSPPTGYYEQYF | TGTGCCAGCAGCTCCCCTCCGACGGGGTACTACGAGCAGTACTTC | TRBV11-2 | - | - | TRBJ2-7 | 15
CSASGLAGARIKTQYF | TGCAGTGCTAGTGGGCTAGCGGGGGCGAGGATAAAGACCCAGTACTTC | TRBV20-1 | TRBD2 | once | TRBJ2-5 | 16
CASSSTGNSNQPQHF | TGTGCCAGTAGTTCTACAGGGAATAGCAATCAGCCCCAGCATTTT | TRBV19 | - | - | TRBJ1-5 | 15